This T cell receptor beta chain was captured in a study of blood T cell repertoires in COVID-19. Across the whole study: There were acute and convalescent COVID-19 samples, and they came from the United States, Italy and Spain. The analysed material was cDNA or gDNA that came from T cells, B-cell-depleted T cells, or PBMCs.

Germline V gene lookup returns CDR1 LNHDA and CDR2 SQIVND (reference sequence). J lost 1 base, V lost 6 bases, and 6 bases had no gene match. This CDR3 is built from 14 residues. Authors' data handling: Reference gene primer amplification yielded estimated nucleated cell counts. Using immunoSEQ multiplex PCR, the repertoire was profiled, and TCRdb retains in-frame clones only, with some absent. The V and J calls and clone size are taken from that table; D and trimming were inferred from the DNA. The table includes some 220,000 clones, 60% to 85% detected once. Sequencing input: peripheral blood. The clonotype comes from a woman aged 70-85 years with acute or convalescent COVID-19. The chain employs TRBV19 and TRBJ2-7, with 7 nucleotides matching TRBD1. The CDR3 region is CASSRQGLSYEQYF. The CDR3 DNA is TGTGCCAGTAGCCGACAGGGCTTATCCTACGAGCAGTACTTC.